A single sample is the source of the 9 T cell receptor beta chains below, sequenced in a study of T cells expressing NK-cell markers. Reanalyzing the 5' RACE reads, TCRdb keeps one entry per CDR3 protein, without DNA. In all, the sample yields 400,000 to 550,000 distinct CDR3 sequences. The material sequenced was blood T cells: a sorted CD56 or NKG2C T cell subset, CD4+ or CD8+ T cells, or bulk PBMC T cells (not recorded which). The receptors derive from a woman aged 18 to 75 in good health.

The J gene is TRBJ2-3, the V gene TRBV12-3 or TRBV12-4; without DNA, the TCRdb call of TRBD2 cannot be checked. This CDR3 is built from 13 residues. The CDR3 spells CASSPRITDTQYF.

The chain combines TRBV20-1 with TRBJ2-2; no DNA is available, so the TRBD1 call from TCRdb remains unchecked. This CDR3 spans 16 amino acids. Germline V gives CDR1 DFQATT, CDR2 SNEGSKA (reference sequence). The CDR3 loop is CSASGRDRGWLGELFF.

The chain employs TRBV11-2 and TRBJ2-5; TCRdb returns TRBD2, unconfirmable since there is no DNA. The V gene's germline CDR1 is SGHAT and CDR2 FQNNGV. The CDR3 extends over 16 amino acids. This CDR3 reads CASSLGRREGPETQYF.

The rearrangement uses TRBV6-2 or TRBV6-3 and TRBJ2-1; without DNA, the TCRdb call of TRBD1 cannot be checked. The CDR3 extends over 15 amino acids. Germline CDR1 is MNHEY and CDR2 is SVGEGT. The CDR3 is CASSYAPDRDNEQFF.

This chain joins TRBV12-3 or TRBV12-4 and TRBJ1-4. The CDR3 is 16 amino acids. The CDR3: CASSLLPGLSNEKLFF.

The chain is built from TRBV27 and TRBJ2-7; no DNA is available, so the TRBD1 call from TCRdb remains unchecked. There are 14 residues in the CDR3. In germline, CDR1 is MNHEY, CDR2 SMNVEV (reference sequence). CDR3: CASSYGTGSYEQYF.

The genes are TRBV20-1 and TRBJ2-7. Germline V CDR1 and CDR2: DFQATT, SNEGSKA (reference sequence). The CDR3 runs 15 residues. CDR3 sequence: CSARDPDGSSYEQYF.

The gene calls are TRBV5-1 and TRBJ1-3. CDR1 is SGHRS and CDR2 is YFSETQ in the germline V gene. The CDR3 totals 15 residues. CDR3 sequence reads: CASSWDDSSGNTIYF.

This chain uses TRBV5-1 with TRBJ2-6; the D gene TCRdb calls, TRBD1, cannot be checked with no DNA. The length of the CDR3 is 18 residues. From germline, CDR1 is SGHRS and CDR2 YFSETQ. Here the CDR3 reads CASSFGALSQSGANVLTF.